One sample yielded the 19 T cell receptor beta chains listed below, sequenced in a study of radiation and T cells in renal cell carcinoma. Time point indicated: baseline pretreatment blood. Described treatment: 15 Gy SBRT to primary tumor, nephrectomy 4 weeks later. Profiled with immunoSEQ multiplex PCR; TCRdb holds only in-frame clones, not every one. Of some 140,000 clones in the sample, approximately 90% were seen once. This sample comprised blood, obtained from a patient whose treatment included radiotherapy and nephrectomy. These receptors all come from a woman between 50 and 59 years old with renal cell carcinoma.

The rearrangement links TRBV18 to TRBJ2-6, with 7 nucleotides matching TRBD1. This CDR3 is 16 amino acids long. Germline trimming cut 6 bases from V and 2 bases from J; bases unmatched to any gene: 7. Germline values: CDR1 KGHSH, CDR2 LQKENI. The CDR3: CASSVQGHTGANVLTF. CDR3 DNA sequence: TGTGCCAGCTCTGTACAGGGGCATACTGGGGCCAACGTCCTGACTTTC.

The chain uses TRBV19 and TRBJ2-1, with 9 bases identical to TRBD1. V shed 2 bases and J 4 bases; nucleotides not matched to a gene: 9. CDR3 length equals 17 residues. CDR1 and CDR2 from the germline V gene are LNHDA and SQIVND (reference sequence). CDR3 sequence reads: CASSISGTGLVYNEQFF. DNA of the CDR3: TGTGCCAGTAGTATATCCGGGACAGGGTTGGTTTACAATGAGCAGTTCTTC.

CDR3 in amino acids: CASSLATGWDRLYF. For the CDR3, the DNA is TGTGCCAGCAGCTTAGCCACCGGGTGGGACAGGCTCTACTTC. The chain has TRBV11-1 and TRBJ2-5; the match to TRBD1 covers 8 bases. Trimming removed 0 bases from V and 14 bases from J; junction bases left unmatched: 11. CDR3 length: 14 amino acids. Germline lookup yields CDR1 SGHAT and CDR2 FQDESV (reference sequence). Full variable domain (outside the CDR3, taken from reference TRBV11-1 and TRBJ2-5): EAEVAQSPRYKITEKSQAVAFWCDPISGHATLYWYRQILGQGPELLVQFQDESVVDDSQLPKDRFSAERLKGVDSTLKIQPAELGDSAMYLCASSLATGWDRLYFGPGTRLLVL.

The chain recombines TRBV29-1 with TRBJ1-1; maybe TRBD1 (5 bases). The CDR3 has 14 residues. V lost 0 bases and J 6 bases, leaving 14 bases between the germline ends. Germline V lookup: CDR1 SQVTM, CDR2 ANQGSEA. The CDR3 bases are TGCAGCGTTGAAGATCTTGGGGGTCCGCCTGAAGCTTTCTTT. It yields the protein CSVEDLGGPPEAFF.

The chain has TRBV6-1 and TRBJ1-5; D not resolved. V dropped 2 bases and J dropped 1 base, with 12 bases sitting between them. The CDR3 covers 16 residues. Germline V gene sequence: CDR1 MNHNS, CDR2 SASEGT. CDR3 sequence reads: CASSELGVRSNQPQHF. The CDR3 DNA sequence: TGTGCCAGCAGTGAATTGGGAGTGAGGAGCAATCAGCCCCAGCATTTT.

This clone occurred a few times. The rearrangement uses TRBV15 and TRBJ1-1; D is uncertain. V was clipped by 5 bases and J by 3 bases, with 7 bases between them. The CDR3 covers 12 residues. Germline values: CDR1 LNHNV, CDR2 YYDKDF (reference sequence). The CDR3 DNA reads as TGTGCCACCAGCGAGGGATACACTGAAGCTTTCTTT. Protein: CATSEGYTEAFF.

The chain is built from TRBV13 and TRBJ2-7; D remains ambiguous. Germline V CDR1 and CDR2: PRHDT, FYEKMQ (reference sequence). CDR3 length equals 14 residues. V was cut by 2 bases and J by 1 base, with 9 bases left in between. The CDR3 loop is CASSLSLSSYEQYF. In DNA, the CDR3 is TGTGCCAGCAGCTTAAGTCTGAGTTCCTACGAGCAGTACTTC.

The J gene is TRBJ1-2, the V gene TRBV2; a weak D match, TRBD1 (6 bases). V gave up 7 bases and J gave up 7 bases, with 16 bases separating them. This CDR3 contains 13 residues. In germline, CDR1 is SNHLY, CDR2 FYNNEI. The CDR3 DNA reads as TGTGCCAGCAATCTACAGGGTCTCGTTGGCTACACCTTC. Translated, it gives CASNLQGLVGYTF.

The V call is TRBV5-1, the J call TRBJ2-7, with TRBD1 as a possible D gene (9 bases). The CDR3 runs to 16 residues. Germline-derived CDR1 and CDR2 are SGHRS and YFSETQ. The V end lost 0 bases, the J end lost 4 bases, and 17 bases lay between the germline ends. The chain's CDR3 is CASSLGLAGQGYEQYF. The CDR3, as DNA: TGCGCCAGCAGCTTGGGGTTAGCGGGACAGGGATACGAGCAGTACTTC. The variable domain in full, completed from reference TRBV5-1 and TRBJ2-7, reads KAGVTQTPRYLIKTRGQQVTLSCSPISGHRSVSWYQQTPGQGLQFLFEYFSETQRNKGNFPGRFSGRQFSNSRSEMNVSTLELGDSALYLCASSLGLAGQGYEQYFGPGTRLTVT.

V gene TRBV15 combines with J gene TRBJ2-3; no clear D gene. V gave up 0 bases and J gave up 8 bases, with 15 bases separating them. This CDR3 comprises 15 residues. From germline, CDR1 is LNHNV and CDR2 YYDKDF (reference sequence). The CDR3, as DNA: TGTGCCACCAGCAGAGATTCGACCTCCCCATCTACGCAGTATTTT. This gives the protein CATSRDSTSPSTQYF.

This clone was observed a single time. This sequence joins TRBV7-2 and TRBJ2-1, with 11 positions matching TRBD1. J gave up 7 bases and V 1 base, and 3 bases lay outside the gene matches. Looked up from germline, CDR1 is SGHTA and CDR2 is FQGNSA. CDR3 size: 15 residues. CDR3 sequence (DNA): TGTGCCAGCAGCTTAGGTGGGACAGGGGGTAATGAGCAGTTCTTC. Residues: CASSLGGTGGNEQFF. The full variable domain, with the rest looked up from reference TRBV7-2 and TRBJ2-1, is GAGVSQSPSNKVTEKGKDVELRCDPISGHTALYWYRQSLGQGLEFLIYFQGNSAPDKSGLPSDRFSAERTGGSVSTLTIQRTQQEDSAVYLCASSLGGTGGNEQFFGPGTRLTVL.

The chain uses TRBV6-4 and TRBJ1-1; D is unresolved. V was trimmed by 0 bases and J by 0 bases, leaving 8 bases between them. This CDR3 region has 15 residues. The V gene's germline CDR1 is MRHNA and CDR2 SNTAGT. CDR3 sequence: CASSDSPGMNTEAFF. The CDR3 DNA is TGTGCCAGCAGTGACTCCCCGGGGATGAACACTGAAGCTTTCTTT.

The V call is TRBV7-2, the J call TRBJ2-5, with a weak D call TRBD2 (6 bases). V was cut by 5 bases and J by 3 bases, with 19 bases left in between. CDR3 length: 16 amino acids. Per germline, CDR1 SGHTA and CDR2 FQGNSA. The CDR3 loop is CASSRGGTGSEETQYF. The DNA of the CDR3 is TGTGCCAGCAGCCGGGGCGGGACTGGCTCAGAAGAGACCCAGTACTTC. Supplemented by reference TRBV7-2 and TRBJ2-5, the full variable domain reads GAGVSQSPSNKVTEKGKDVELRCDPISGHTALYWYRQSLGQGLEFLIYFQGNSAPDKSGLPSDRFSAERTGGSVSTLTIQRTQQEDSAVYLCASSRGGTGSEETQYFGPGTRLLVL.

V and J are TRBV19 and TRBJ1-5; D is unresolved. CDR3 size: 14 residues. The germline V gene has CDR1 LNHDA and CDR2 SQIVND (reference sequence). Trimming took 3 bases from V and 0 from J, leaving 6 bases between them. The DNA of the CDR3 is TGTGCCAGTAGTATCTCCGATAGCAATCAGCCCCAGCATTTT. Encoded protein: CASSISDSNQPQHF.

CDR3 DNA: TGTGCCAGCTCGCCTACCGGGACAAAGAGTCAGCCCCAGCATTTT. It specifies CASSPTGTKSQPQHF. V gene TRBV18 combines with J gene TRBJ1-5; TRBD1 might be the D (6 bases). The CDR3 is made up of 15 amino acids. Germline CDR1 and CDR2: KGHSH and LQKENI. V lost 6 bases, J lost 6 bases, and 18 bases lay in between.

V usage is TRBV7-6 and J usage is TRBJ2-3, with TRBD2 matching over 8 bases. V shed 5 bases, J shed 3 bases, and the junction held 7 bases outside the gene matches. Germline CDR1 reads SGHVS; CDR2 reads FNYEAQ. There are 15 residues in the CDR3. The CDR3 loop is CASSSLGLVTDTQYF. Written as DNA, the CDR3 is TGTGCCAGCAGCAGCCTGGGACTAGTTACAGATACGCAGTATTTT.

The V gene is TRBV11-2, the J gene TRBJ1-1; D uncertain. The germline CDR1 and CDR2 sequences are SGHAT and FQNNGV. V was cut by 5 bases and J by 0 bases, with 4 bases left in between. This CDR3 spans 12 amino acids. Here the CDR3 reads CASSRMNTEAFF. The CDR3 coding sequence is TGTGCCAGCAGCCGAATGAACACTGAAGCTTTCTTT. Based on the CDR3 plus reference TRBV11-2 and TRBJ1-1, the full variable domain is EAGVAQSPRYKIIEKRQSVAFWCNPISGHATLYWYQQILGQGPKLLIQFQNNGVVDDSQLPKDRFSAERLKGVDSTLKIQPAKLEDSAVYLCASSRMNTEAFFGQGTRLTVV.

The chain combines TRBV18 with TRBJ2-4; D gene unclear. Germline-derived CDR1 and CDR2 are KGHSH and LQKENI. The CDR3 runs 15 residues. Trimming took 1 base from V and 2 from J, leaving 9 bases between them. DNA for the CDR3: TGTGCCAGCTCACCACTCCCCCCCTCCAAAAACATTCAGTACTTC. Translating it yields CASSPLPPSKNIQYF.

This chain joins TRBV14 and TRBJ2-3; 8 bases fit TRBD2. Germline-derived CDR1 and CDR2 are SGHDN and FVKESK. The length of the CDR3 is 14 residues. V shed 1 base, J shed 4 bases, and the junction held 1 base outside the gene matches. CDR3 nucleotides: TGTGCCAGCAGCCAAGCGGGGGGGCCAGATACGCAGTATTTT. Translating it yields CASSQAGGPDTQYF.